This T cell receptor (beta chain) appears in the sequencing data of a study of regulatory T cells in long-lasting Graves disease. Time point reported: persistent/refractory GD, antithyroid drugs over 5 years with positive TRAb. The TCR library was made from RNA extracted from PBMCs. The CDR3 sequence is 15 residues long. Germline assignment: CDR1 ENHRY and CDR2 SYGVKD. After removal of 0 bases from V and 1 base from J, the junction contained 1 base not matched to a gene. CDR3-region Arm-PCR and iRepertoire HTBI primers produced the TCR beta libraries. Using its own MiXCR run on the multiplex PCR reads, TCRdb lists one record per CDR3 protein. This table holds some 300,000 distinct CDR3 sequences, 22% found once. This clonotype was counted only a few times.

This TCR came from a female donor with Graves disease. The rearrangement joins TRBV10-3 to TRBJ2-5, with TRBD1 identical over 8 bases. The sequenced sample was peripheral blood mononuclear cells (PBMCs), obtained when the disease was refractory, from a patient treated with antithyroid drugs. CDR3 sequence: CAISESGQGQETQYF. The CDR3 DNA reads TGTGCCATCAGTGAGTCAGGACAGGGCCAAGAGACCCAGTACTTC.